The clone carrying this T cell receptor beta chain occurred many times. The TCR beta CDR3 regions underwent amplification using RNA transcripts as the source. HTBI primers drove first-round RT-PCR of the TCR CDR3. TCRdb reanalysed the multiplex PCR reads using MiXCR and keeps one entry per CDR3 protein. The table has about 420,000 distinct CDR3 sequences, roughly an eighth seen once. The record originates from a study of T cells in Graves' hyperthyroidism and ophthalmopathy. Material: blood. The receptor comes from a woman under 30 with Graves' hyperthyroidism.

This CDR3 is CSARRDRQVYNEQFF. The CDR3 DNA reads TGCAGTGCTAGGAGGGATCGCCAGGTGTACAATGAGCAGTTCTTC. This chain links TRBV20-1 with TRBJ2-1, with D perhaps matching TRBD2 (5 bases). Germline CDR1 reads DFQATT; CDR2 reads SNEGSKA (reference sequence). V lost 3 bases, J lost 4 bases, and 16 bases lay in between. The CDR3 loop spans 15 amino acids.